Here is one T cell receptor beta chain with its context. The target antigen is unknown. Libraries were prepared by immunoSEQ multiplex PCR; TCRdb keeps only in-frame clonotypes and omits some of them. The sample includes 14,000 or so clones, 55% to 80% of them seen just once. This entry belongs to a study of T cells in tumors after PD-1 blockade. The overall study: Excluded were patients with checkpoint blockade, immunosuppressants, or radiotherapy or other anti-cancer therapy within 4 weeks.

The study, taken as a whole, reports: In squamous cell carcinoma, roughly 50% of expanded exhausted clones were novel.

Tumor or blood genomic DNA was sequenced, with inputs of roughly 616 ng to 6,004 ng. This specimen consisted of tumor tissue, obtained after anti-PD-1 treatment. The source of this sequence is a human donor with cutaneous squamous cell carcinoma.

The DNA for the CDR3 is TGTGCCAGCAGCCCCTACGTTTCTTCGTGGGGTCGCACAGATACGCAGTATTTT. It specifies CASSPYVSSWGRTDTQYF. The V gene is TRBV3-1 (or the pseudogene TRBV3-2), the J gene TRBJ2-3; D ambiguous. The CDR3 runs to 18 residues. Deletions cut 4 bases from V and 1 base from J, with 21 bases between. Per germline, CDR1 LGHDT and CDR2 YNNKEL (reference sequence).